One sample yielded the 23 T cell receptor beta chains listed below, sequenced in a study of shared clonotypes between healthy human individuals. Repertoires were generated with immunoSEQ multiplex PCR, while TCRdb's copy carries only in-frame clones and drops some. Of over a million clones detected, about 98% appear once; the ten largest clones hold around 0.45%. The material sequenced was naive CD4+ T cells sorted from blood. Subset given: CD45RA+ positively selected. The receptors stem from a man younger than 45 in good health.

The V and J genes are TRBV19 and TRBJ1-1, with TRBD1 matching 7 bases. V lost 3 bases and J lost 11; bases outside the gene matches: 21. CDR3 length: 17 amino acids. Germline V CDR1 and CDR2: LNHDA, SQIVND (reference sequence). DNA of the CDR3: TGTGCCAGTAGTATCACCGACAACATCAGACGACAGGGCTGGGCTTTCTTT. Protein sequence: CASSITDNIRRQGWAFF.

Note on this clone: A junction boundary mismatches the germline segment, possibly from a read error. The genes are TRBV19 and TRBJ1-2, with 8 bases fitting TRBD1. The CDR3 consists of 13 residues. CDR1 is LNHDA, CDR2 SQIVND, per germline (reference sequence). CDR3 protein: CASSLDRGYGYTF. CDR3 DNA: TGTGCCAGTAGTCTAGACAGGGGATATGGCTACACCTTC.

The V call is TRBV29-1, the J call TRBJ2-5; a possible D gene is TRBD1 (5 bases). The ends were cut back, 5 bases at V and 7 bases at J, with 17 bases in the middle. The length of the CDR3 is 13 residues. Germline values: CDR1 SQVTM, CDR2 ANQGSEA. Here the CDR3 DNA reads TGCAGCGTTCAGGGCTCTTCCGTCGGGACCCAGTACTTC. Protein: CSVQGSSVGTQYF.

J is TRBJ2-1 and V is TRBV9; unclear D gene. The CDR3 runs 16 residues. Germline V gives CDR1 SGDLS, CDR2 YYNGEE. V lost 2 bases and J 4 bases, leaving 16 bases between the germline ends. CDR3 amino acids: CASSVSSFAGYNEQFF. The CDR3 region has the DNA TGTGCCAGCAGCGTGAGTTCTTTTGCAGGTTACAATGAGCAGTTCTTC.

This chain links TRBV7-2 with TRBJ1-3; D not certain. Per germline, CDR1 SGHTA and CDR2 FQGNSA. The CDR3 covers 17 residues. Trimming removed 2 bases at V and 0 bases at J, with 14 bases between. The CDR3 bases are TGTGCCAGCAGCTTATGGGGAGCCCCGGTCTCTGGAAACACCATATATTTT. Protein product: CASSLWGAPVSGNTIYF.

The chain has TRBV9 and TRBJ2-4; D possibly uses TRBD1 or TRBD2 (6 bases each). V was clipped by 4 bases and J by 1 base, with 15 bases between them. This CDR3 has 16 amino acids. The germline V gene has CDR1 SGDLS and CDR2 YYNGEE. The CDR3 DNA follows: TGTGCCAGCAGCCCATCTCAGGGGAGGGCCAAAAACATTCAGTACTTC. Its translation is CASSPSQGRAKNIQYF.

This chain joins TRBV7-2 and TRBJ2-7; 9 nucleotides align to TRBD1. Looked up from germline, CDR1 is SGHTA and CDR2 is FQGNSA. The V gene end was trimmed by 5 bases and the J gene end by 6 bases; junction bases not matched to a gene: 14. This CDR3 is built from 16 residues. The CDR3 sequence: CASSRRSGQGIIEQYF. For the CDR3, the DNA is TGTGCCAGCAGCAGAAGATCGGGACAGGGAATTATCGAGCAGTACTTC.

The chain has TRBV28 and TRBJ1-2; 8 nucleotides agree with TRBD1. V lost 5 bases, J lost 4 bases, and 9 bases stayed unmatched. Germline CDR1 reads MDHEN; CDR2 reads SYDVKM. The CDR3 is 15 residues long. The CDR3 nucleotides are TGTGCCAGCAGTCCGGACAGGGTAAAAGCCTATGGCTACACCTTC. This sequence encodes CASSPDRVKAYGYTF.

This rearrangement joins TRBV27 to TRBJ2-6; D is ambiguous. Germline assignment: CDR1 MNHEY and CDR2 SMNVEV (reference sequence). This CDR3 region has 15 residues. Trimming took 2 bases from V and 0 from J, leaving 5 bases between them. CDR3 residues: CASSLIGSGANVLTF. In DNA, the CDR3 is TGTGCCAGCAGTTTAATCGGCTCTGGGGCCAACGTCCTGACTTTC.

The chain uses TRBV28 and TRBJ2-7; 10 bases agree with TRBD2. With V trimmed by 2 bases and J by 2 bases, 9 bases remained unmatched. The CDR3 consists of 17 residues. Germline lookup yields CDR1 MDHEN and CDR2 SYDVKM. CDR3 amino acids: CASSLVTSGTATYEQYF. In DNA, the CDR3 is TGTGCCAGCAGTTTAGTCACTAGCGGGACCGCGACCTACGAGCAGTACTTC.

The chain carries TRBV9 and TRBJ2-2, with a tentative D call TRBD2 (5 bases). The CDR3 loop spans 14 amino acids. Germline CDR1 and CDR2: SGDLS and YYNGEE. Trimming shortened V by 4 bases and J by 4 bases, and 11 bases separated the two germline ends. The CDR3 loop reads CASSRRSGTGELFF. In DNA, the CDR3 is TGTGCCAGCAGCCGGAGGAGTGGCACCGGGGAGCTGTTTTTT.

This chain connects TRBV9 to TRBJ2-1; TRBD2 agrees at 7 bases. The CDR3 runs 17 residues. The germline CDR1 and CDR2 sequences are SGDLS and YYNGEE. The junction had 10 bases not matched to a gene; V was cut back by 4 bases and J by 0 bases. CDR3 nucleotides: TGTGCCAGCAGCCCCCGAAGCGGGGCGAGCTCCTACAATGAGCAGTTCTTC. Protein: CASSPRSGASSYNEQFF.

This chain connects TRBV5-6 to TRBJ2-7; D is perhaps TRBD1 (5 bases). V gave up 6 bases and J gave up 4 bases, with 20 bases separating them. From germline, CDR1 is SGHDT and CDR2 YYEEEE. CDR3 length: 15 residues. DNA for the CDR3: TGTGCCAGCACCAGGACATCGGTGGGGCCATACGAGCAGTACTTC. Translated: CASTRTSVGPYEQYF.

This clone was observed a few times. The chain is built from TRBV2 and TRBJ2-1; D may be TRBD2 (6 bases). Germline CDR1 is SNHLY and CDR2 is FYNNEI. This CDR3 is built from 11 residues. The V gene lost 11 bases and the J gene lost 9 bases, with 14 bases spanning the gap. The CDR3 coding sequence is TGTGCCTTAAGAAGGGAGGTTGAGCAGTTCTTC. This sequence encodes CALRREVEQFF. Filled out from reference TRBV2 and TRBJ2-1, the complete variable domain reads EPEVTQTPSHQVTQMGQEVILRCVPISNHLYFYWYRQILGQKVEFLVSFYNNEISEKSEIFDDQFSVERPDGSNFTLKIRSTKLEDSAMYFCALRREVEQFFGPGTRLTVL.

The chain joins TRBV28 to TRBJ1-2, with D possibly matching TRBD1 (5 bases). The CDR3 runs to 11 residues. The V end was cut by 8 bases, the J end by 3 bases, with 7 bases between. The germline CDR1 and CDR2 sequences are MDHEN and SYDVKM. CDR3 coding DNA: TGTGCCAGCGGGGGTTACTATGGCTACACCTTC. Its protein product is CASGGYYGYTF.

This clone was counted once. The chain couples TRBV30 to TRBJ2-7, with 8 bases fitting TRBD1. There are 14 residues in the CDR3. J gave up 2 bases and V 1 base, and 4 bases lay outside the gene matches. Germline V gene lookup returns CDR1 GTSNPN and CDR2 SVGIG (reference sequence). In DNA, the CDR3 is TGTGCCTGGAGTGGGGACAGGAAGACCTACGAGCAGTACTTC. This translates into CAWSGDRKTYEQYF.

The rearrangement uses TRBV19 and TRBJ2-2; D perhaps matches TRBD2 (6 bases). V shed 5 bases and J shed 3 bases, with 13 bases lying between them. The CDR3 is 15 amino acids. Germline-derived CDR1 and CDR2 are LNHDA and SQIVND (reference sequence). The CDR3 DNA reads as TGTGCCAGTAGTCTACCGGGACTCGACACCGGGGAGCTGTTTTTT. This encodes CASSLPGLDTGELFF.

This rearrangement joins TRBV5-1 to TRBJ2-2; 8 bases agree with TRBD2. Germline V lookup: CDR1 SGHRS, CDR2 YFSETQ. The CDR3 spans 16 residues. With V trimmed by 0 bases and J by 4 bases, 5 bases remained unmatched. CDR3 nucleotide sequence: TGCGCCAGCAGCTTGGGGGCCGGGAGGGCCACCGGGGAGCTGTTTTTT. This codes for CASSLGAGRATGELFF.

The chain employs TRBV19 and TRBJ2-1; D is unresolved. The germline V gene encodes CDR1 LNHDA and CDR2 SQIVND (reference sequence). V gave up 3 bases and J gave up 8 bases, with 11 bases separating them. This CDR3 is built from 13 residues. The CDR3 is CASSIVPGYEQFF. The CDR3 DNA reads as TGTGCCAGTAGTATTGTCCCGGGTTATGAGCAGTTCTTC.

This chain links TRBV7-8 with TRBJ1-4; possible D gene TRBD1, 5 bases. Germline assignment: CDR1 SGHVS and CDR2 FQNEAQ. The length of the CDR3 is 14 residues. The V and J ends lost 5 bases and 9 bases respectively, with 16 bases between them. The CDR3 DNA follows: TGTGCCAGCAGCACGGGACGGGGAGGTCAAAAACTGTTTTTT. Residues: CASSTGRGGQKLFF. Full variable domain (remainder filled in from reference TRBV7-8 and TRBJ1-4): GAGVSQSPRYKVAKRGQDVALRCDPISGHVSLFWYQQALGQGPEFLTYFQNEAQLDKSGLPSDRFFAERPEGSVSTLKIQRTQQEDSAVYLCASSTGRGGQKLFFGSGTQLSVL.

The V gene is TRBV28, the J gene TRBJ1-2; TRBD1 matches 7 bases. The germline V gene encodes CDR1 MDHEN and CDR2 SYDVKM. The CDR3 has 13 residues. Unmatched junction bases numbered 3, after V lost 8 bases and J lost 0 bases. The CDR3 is CASGDRANYGYTF. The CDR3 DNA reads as TGTGCCAGCGGGGACAGAGCTAACTATGGCTACACCTTC.

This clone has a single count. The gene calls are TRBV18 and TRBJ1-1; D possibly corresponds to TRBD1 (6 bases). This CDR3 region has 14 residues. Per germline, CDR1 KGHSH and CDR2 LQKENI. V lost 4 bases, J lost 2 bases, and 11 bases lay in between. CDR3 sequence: CASSQGGPNTEAFF. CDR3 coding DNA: TGTGCCAGCTCACAAGGGGGGCCCAACACTGAAGCTTTCTTT.

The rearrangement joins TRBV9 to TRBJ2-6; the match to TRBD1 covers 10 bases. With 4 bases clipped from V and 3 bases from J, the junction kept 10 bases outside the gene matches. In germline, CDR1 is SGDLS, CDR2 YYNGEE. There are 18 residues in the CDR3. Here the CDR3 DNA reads TGTGCCAGCAGCAGATGGGACAGGGGATTGGATGGGGCCAACGTCCTGACTTTC. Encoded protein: CASSRWDRGLDGANVLTF.